Described below is a single T cell receptor beta chain sequence and its context. The antigen is unknown. Produced via immunoSEQ multiplex PCR; TCRdb's table is partial and in-frame only. The repertoire holds about 120,000 clones, with 80% to 95% as singletons. This specimen comes from a study of T cell responses to AZD1222 COVID-19 vaccine. The study's findings and limits: The sample set comprised mostly white British donors with more females, and clonal diversity was possibly underestimated. Nearly half of spike-specific TCRs reportedly target unmutated variant regions. No repertoire was sampled before or during the peak T cell response, only after it.

Trimming removed 3 bases at V and 6 bases at J, with 17 bases between. The CDR3 sequence is 16 residues long. The source is an adult who received the MenACWY meningococcal vaccine as a control. This specimen was peripheral blood, taken 28 days after the second dose of the MenACWY control vaccine. This chain connects TRBV23-1 to TRBJ1-4; no definite D call. TRBV23-1 is filed as an ORF, its function uncertain. The CDR3, as DNA: TGCGCCAGCAGTCAGCCGCGACCGCTCACCCATGAAAAACTGTTTTTT. It is translated as CASSQPRPLTHEKLFF.